This TCR beta chain originates from a study of blood T cell repertoires in COVID-19. CDR3 size: 13 residues. The germline CDR1 and CDR2 sequences are SNHLY and FYNNEI. V trimming: 6 bases; J trimming: 4 bases; junction bases outside the gene matches: 5. Repertoires were generated with immunoSEQ multiplex PCR, while TCRdb's copy carries only in-frame clones and drops some. The sample records 200,000 to 300,000 clones, approximately 88% being singletons. The genes are TRBV2 and TRBJ2-7, with 8 bases aligning to TRBD1. Sequencing used PBMCs or T cells enriched from blood (not recorded which). This receptor was obtained from a woman aged 40 to 50 with acute COVID-19. The CDR3 coding sequence is TGTGCCAGCAGAAGGGGACAGGCGTACGAGCAGTACTTC. Its translation: CASRRGQAYEQYF.